These 9 T cell receptor beta chains share one sample of origin, sequenced in a study of response to subunit inactivated influenza vaccine. TCRdb reprocessed the RT-PCR reads via MiXCR and lists one record per CDR3 protein. The table lists about 530,000 distinct CDR3 sequences, 10% to 15% of them singletons, with over 10% in the top ten. This sample comprised PBMCs from blood, obtained more than 35 days after vaccination. The receptors come from a man aged 45-60 years who received an inactivated influenza vaccine.

There are many counts of this clonotype. The chain has TRBV6-4 and TRBJ1-3; 9 bases map to TRBD1. Germline V gives CDR1 MRHNA, CDR2 SNTAGT. There are 16 residues in the CDR3. V lost 0 bases and J lost 8; bases outside the gene matches: 8. The CDR3 DNA follows: TGTGCCAGCAGTGACTCTGGACAGGGGCTTATGTACACCATATATTTT. The encoded protein is CASSDSGQGLMYTIYF.

This clonotype was picked up a small number of times. The rearrangement uses TRBV24-1 and TRBJ2-1; 15 bases align to TRBD2. The CDR3 contains 18 residues. V lost 3 bases and J lost 9; bases outside the gene matches: 11. CDR1 is KGHDR, CDR2 SFDVKD, per germline. The CDR3 DNA sequence: TGTGCCACCAGTGATCAAGGACTAGCGGGGGGGTGGGGGACTGAGCAGTTCTTC. It codes for CATSDQGLAGGWGTEQFF.

As for this clonotype: This may be a read error: a much more frequent sequence differs by one nucleotide. The V and J genes are TRBV12-3 or TRBV12-4 and TRBJ1-1; 9 nucleotides agree with TRBD1. The CDR3 loop spans 14 amino acids. This CDR3 reads CTSRPGQGNTEAFF. CDR3 in DNA: TGTACCAGCAGACCGGGACAGGGTAACACTGAAGCTTTCTTT.

This clonotype has only a few counts. The rearrangement uses TRBV5-1 and TRBJ2-1; 8 bases map to TRBD1. J gave up 9 bases and V 1 base, and 6 bases lay outside the gene matches. The germline CDR1 and CDR2 sequences are SGHRS and YFSETQ. The CDR3 spans 14 residues. CDR3 sequence (DNA): TGCGCCAGCAGCTTGTTGGGACAGGAAACTGAGCAGTTCTTC. This gives the protein CASSLLGQETEQFF.

The chain employs TRBV28 and TRBJ2-3; D is unresolved. V was shortened by 4 bases and J by 7 bases, with 33 bases between the two germline ends. Looked up from germline, CDR1 is MDHEN and CDR2 is SYDVKM. The CDR3 covers 20 residues. The CDR3 DNA reads TGTGCCAGCAGTTCGCGGAGTATCGACATAATACCTAGACTCATAAATACGCAGTATTTT. It yields the protein CASSSRSIDIIPRLINTQYF.

This clonotype was detected many times. V and J are TRBV5-1 and TRBJ1-2, with D possibly TRBD1 on 5 matching bases. The CDR3 loop spans 17 amino acids. CDR1 SGHRS and CDR2 YFSETQ come from the germline V gene. V was cut by 1 base and J by 3 bases, with 19 bases left in between. The CDR3 region has the DNA TGCGCCAGCAGCTTGTCCGGGACTCCACTTCGCGACTATGGCTACACCTTC. Translation: CASSLSGTPLRDYGYTF.

This clonotype was seen only a few times. CDR3 loop: CASSFTASGKSNEQFF. DNA for the CDR3: TGTGCCAGCAGTTTTACCGCTAGCGGGAAGAGCAATGAGCAGTTCTTC. This sequence joins TRBV12-3 or TRBV12-4 and TRBJ2-1; 9 positions match TRBD2. The CDR3 consists of 16 residues. V dropped 3 bases and J dropped 6; count of bases not matched to a gene: 9.

The chain recombines TRBV5-1 with TRBJ2-5, with TRBD1 as a possible D gene (5 bases). Germline V CDR1 and CDR2: SGHRS, YFSETQ. Trimming left V 0 bases short and J 0 bases short, with 21 bases between. The CDR3 spans 19 residues. The CDR3, as DNA: TGCGCCAGCAGCTTGGGCAGGGATTCTTGGTCTTTTTACCAAGAGACCCAGTACTTC. Translated: CASSLGRDSWSFYQETQYF.

This chain uses TRBV4-2 with TRBJ2-1, with 11 bases lining up with TRBD2. The CDR3 has 20 amino acids. Germline CDR1 and CDR2: LGHNA and YNFKEQ. V shed 1 base and J 0 bases; nucleotides not matched to a gene: 11. The CDR3 sequence is CASSQVSLAGGSSSYNEQFF. The CDR3 DNA is TGTGCCAGCAGCCAAGTGAGCCTAGCGGGAGGTTCCAGCTCCTACAATGAGCAGTTCTTC.